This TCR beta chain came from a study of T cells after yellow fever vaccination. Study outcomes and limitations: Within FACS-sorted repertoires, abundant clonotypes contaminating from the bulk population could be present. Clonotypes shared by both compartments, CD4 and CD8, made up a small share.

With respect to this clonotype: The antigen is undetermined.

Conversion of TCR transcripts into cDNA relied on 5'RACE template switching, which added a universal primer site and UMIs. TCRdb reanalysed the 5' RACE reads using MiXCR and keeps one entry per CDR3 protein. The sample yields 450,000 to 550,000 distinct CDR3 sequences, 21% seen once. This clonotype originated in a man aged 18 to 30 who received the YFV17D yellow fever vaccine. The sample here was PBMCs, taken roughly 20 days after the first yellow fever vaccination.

The CDR3 protein is CASSGREVNTEAFF. The CDR3 nucleotides read TGCGCCAGCAGCGGCAGGGAGGTGAACACTGAAGCTTTCTTT. This chain links TRBV5-1 with TRBJ1-1; a weak D match, TRBD1 (5 bases). Germline V gene lookup returns CDR1 SGHRS and CDR2 YFSETQ. CDR3 size: 14 residues. Trimming took 4 bases from V and 0 from J, leaving 10 bases between them.